A selection of T cell receptor beta chains follows, all from one sample in a study of beta chain features in type 1 diabetes. Generated by immunoSEQ multiplex PCR, the TCRdb table keeps only in-frame clones and is missing some. Of over 600,000 clones in the sample, around 12% are singletons; the top ten hold more than 0.095%. Sequencing was carried out using naive CD4+ T cells from blood. The receptors derive from a man younger than 45 with type 1 diabetes. Each CDR3 is given with its conserved first and last residue. The D gene is left open where the match is weak. Clone sizes are given selectively: once, few, many, or a class where the clone is expanded.

v_call: TRBV9
clone_size: NA
d_call: TRBD2
j_call: TRBJ2-3
cdr3_aa: CASSPLPLAGLTDTQYF
cdr3_nt: TGTGCCAGCAGCCCCTTGCCGCTAGCGGGGCTCACAGATACGCAGTATTTT

v_call: TRBV7-2
clone_size: NA
d_call: TRBD1
j_call: TRBJ2-1
cdr3_aa: CASSLTGGSYNEQFF
cdr3_nt: TGTGCCAGCAGTCTAACAGGGGGCTCCTACAATGAGCAGTTCTTC

v_call: TRBV9
clone_size: few
d_call: NA
j_call: TRBJ1-4
cdr3_aa: CASSGTPSTNEKLFF
cdr3_nt: TGTGCCAGCAGCGGTACACCGTCAACTAATGAAAAACTGTTTTTT

v_call: TRBV29-1
clone_size: NA
d_call: NA
j_call: TRBJ1-1
cdr3_aa: CSVEVATEAFF
cdr3_nt: TGCAGCGTTGAGGTTGCGACTGAAGCTTTCTTT

v_call: TRBV9
clone_size: few
d_call: NA
j_call: TRBJ1-2
cdr3_aa: CASSPDRNYGYTF
cdr3_nt: TGTGCCAGCAGCCCGGACAGAAACTATGGCTACACCTTC

v_call: TRBV7-8
clone_size: few
d_call: NA
j_call: TRBJ1-1
cdr3_aa: CASSFIEDWEEAFF
cdr3_nt: TGTGCCAGCAGCTTTATTGAGGATTGGGAGGAAGCTTTCTTT

v_call: TRBV7-9
clone_size: few
d_call: NA
j_call: TRBJ2-6
cdr3_aa: CASSFGIGANVLTF
cdr3_nt: TGTGCCAGCAGCTTTGGGATTGGGGCCAACGTCCTGACTTTC

v_call: TRBV5-1
clone_size: few
d_call: TRBD1
j_call: TRBJ1-2
cdr3_aa: CASSGDSYGYTF
cdr3_nt: TGCGCCAGCAGCGGGGACAGCTATGGCTACACCTTC

v_call: TRBV9
clone_size: NA
d_call: NA
j_call: TRBJ2-1
cdr3_aa: CASSVDGSRESEQFF
cdr3_nt: TGTGCCAGCAGCGTAGACGGTTCTCGAGAGTCTGAGCAGTTCTTC

v_call: TRBV11-2
clone_size: NA
d_call: NA
j_call: TRBJ2-5
cdr3_aa: CASSSRQQGSQYF
cdr3_nt: TGTGCCAGCAGCTCTCGGCAGCAGGGATCCCAGTACTTC

v_call: TRBV9
clone_size: NA
d_call: NA
j_call: TRBJ2-2
cdr3_aa: CASSVDFSLGELFF
cdr3_nt: TGTGCCAGCAGCGTAGATTTCAGTCTTGGGGAGCTGTTTTTT

v_call: TRBV15
clone_size: few
d_call: TRBD1
j_call: TRBJ2-5
cdr3_aa: CATSRVTGEETQYF
cdr3_nt: TGTGCCACCAGCAGAGTGACAGGGGAAGAGACCCAGTACTTC

v_call: TRBV29-1
clone_size: few
d_call: NA
j_call: TRBJ1-1
cdr3_aa: CSVLPQGNTEAFF
cdr3_nt: TGCAGCGTTCTACCTCAGGGGAACACTGAAGCTTTCTTT

v_call: TRBV9
clone_size: NA
d_call: TRBD1
j_call: TRBJ2-2
cdr3_aa: CASSARVTGGIGELFF
cdr3_nt: TGTGCCAGCAGCGCGAGGGTGACAGGGGGAATCGGGGAGCTGTTTTTT

v_call: TRBV9
clone_size: few
d_call: NA
j_call: TRBJ2-3
cdr3_aa: CASSVRQGRDTQYF
cdr3_nt: TGTGCCAGCAGCGTAAGGCAGGGAAGAGATACGCAGTATTTT

v_call: TRBV4-3
clone_size: NA
d_call: TRBD2
j_call: TRBJ2-1
cdr3_aa: CASSQDRLAGSRQFF
cdr3_nt: TGCGCCAGCAGCCAAGATAGGCTAGCGGGGTCTCGGCAGTTCTTC

v_call: TRBV9
clone_size: NA
d_call: NA
j_call: TRBJ1-4
cdr3_aa: CASSVALQGLASNEKLFF
cdr3_nt: TGTGCCAGCAGCGTAGCGCTTCAGGGGCTGGCTAGTAATGAAAAACTGTTTTTT